This TCR beta chain was identified in a study of blood T cell repertoires in COVID-19 (dated by TCRdb to 2020 to 2021). For context, the study as a whole: Samples from collaborators originated in the United States, Italy and Spain and spanned both the acute and convalescent phases of COVID-19. HLA class I and class II types, where available, came from metadata supplied by the sample provider rather than from assay-based typing. The repertoires were released in a freely available public database meant as a resource for research on the immune response to SARS-CoV-2. Subjects who had been exposed to COVID-19, were actively infected with it, or had recovered from it provided the deeply sampled blood TCRbeta repertoires that made up the dataset. Samples came from the ongoing ImmuneRACE study (first 160 participants) plus 1,254 subjects from 6 global collaborators. Sample metadata almost always included a de-identified subject ID, COVID-19 status, age in years and sex. The material from the prospective study consisted of cDNA or gDNA derived from T cells, B-cell-depleted T cells, or PBMCs.

This clone came up once. Its cognate antigen has yet to be identified. The sample holds no much larger clone one base away, and base qualities are not on file. TCRbeta CDR3 regions were amplified from genomic DNA by means of the immunoSEQ Assay, a bias-controlled multiplex PCR. For the original study's pipeline: Nucleated cell counts per sample were estimated from amplification of reference gene primers within the assay. To quantify the absolute abundance of each unique TCRbeta CDR3 rearrangement, sequence reads were collapsed and filtered. For each sample, productive Simpson clonality was calculated by taking the square root of Simpson's diversity index across productive rearrangements. TCRdb limited this immuneACCESS table to in-frame rearrangements with V and J called. A share of clones is missing; checked studies link under half to unresolved V genes, and the rest is unexplained. Clone size and the V and J calls come from that table; the DNA yielded D and trimming. Across this sample there are some 17,000 clones, with 70% to 85% seen only once. The top ten hold around 17% of the sample.

Here is what the overall study found, with its caveats: The quantity of clinical and demographic metadata differed by source and by participant and was supplied without curation.

One collaborating source in Seattle enrolled patients during active infection and followed them longitudinally through the course of disease. Collaborating institutions collected whole blood in K2EDTA tubes following their own protocols. For TCRbeta analysis, collaborators shipped samples in one of three forms: frozen whole blood, isolated PBMCs, or DNA extracted from either of those sample types. The CDR3 contains 15 residues, cysteine and phenylalanine counted. The read is trimmed to its CDR3 DNA, 45 bases read in frame from base 1. The germline V and J ends show losses of 0 bases and 10 bases respectively, and no gene match explains 7 bases of the junction. CDR1 and CDR2 were assigned from the germline V gene as SGHRS and YFSETQ.

The chain uses TRBV5-1 and TRBJ2-1; a stretch of 10 junction bases matches TRBD2. This TCR was recovered from a man in his 70s with COVID-19, enrolled during active disease. Sequencing was performed on peripheral blood. The DNA sequence is TGCGCCAGCAGCTTGGCTCTAGCGGGAGTTAAGGAGCAGTTCTTC. This gives the protein CASSLALAGVKEQFF.